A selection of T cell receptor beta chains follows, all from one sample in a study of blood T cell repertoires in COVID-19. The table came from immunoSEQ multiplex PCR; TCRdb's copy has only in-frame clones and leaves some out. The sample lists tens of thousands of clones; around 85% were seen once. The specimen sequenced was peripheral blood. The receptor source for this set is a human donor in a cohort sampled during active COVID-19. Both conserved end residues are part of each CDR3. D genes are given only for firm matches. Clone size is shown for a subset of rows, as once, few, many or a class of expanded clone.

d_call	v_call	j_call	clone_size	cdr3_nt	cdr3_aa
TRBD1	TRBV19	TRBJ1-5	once	TGTGCCAGTAGTATAGATTCGGACAGGGGAAGCAATCAGCCCCAGCATTTT	CASSIDSDRGSNQPQHF
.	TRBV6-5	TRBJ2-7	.	TGTGCCAGCAGTTACCTGAGCGGGCGCAGCGCCGAGCAGTACTTC	CASSYLSGRSAEQYF
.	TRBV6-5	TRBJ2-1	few	TGTGCCAGCATCTTTGGAGGGACCATCAATGAGCAGTTCTTC	CASIFGGTINEQFF
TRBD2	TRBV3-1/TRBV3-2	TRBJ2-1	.	TGTGCCAGCAGCCAACTAGCGGGAGGATCCTACAATGAGCAGTTCTTC	CASSQLAGGSYNEQFF
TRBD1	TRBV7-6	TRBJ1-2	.	TGTGCCAGCAGCTTCGAGGGGGCGCAGGCCTTC	CASSFEGAQAF
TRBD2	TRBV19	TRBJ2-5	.	TGTGCCAGTAGTCCCTTAGCGGGAGGGAGCGAGACCCAGTACTTC	CASSPLAGGSETQYF
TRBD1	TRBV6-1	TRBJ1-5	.	TGTGCCAGCAGTGGGACAGGGACCCCCTTTAGCAATCAGCCCCAGCATTTT	CASSGTGTPFSNQPQHF
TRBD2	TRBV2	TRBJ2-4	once	TGTGCCAGCAGTGAAGGGCGGGAGTTAGCCAAAAACATTCAGTACTTC	CASSEGRELAKNIQYF
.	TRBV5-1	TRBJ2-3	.	TGCGCCAGCAGCTCCCTGACTCCAAGCACAGATACGCAGTATTTT	CASSSLTPSTDTQYF
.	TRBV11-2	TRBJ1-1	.	TGTGCCAGCGGACGGGGGACTGAAGCTTTCTTT	CASGRGTEAFF
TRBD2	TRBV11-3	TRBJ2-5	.	TGTGCCAGCAGCTCCCGACTAGCGGGCACCCCAGAGACCCAGTACTTC	CASSSRLAGTPETQYF
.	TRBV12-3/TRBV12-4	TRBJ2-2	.	TGTGCCAGCACCGTGTGGGGGGCCGGGGAGCTGTTTTTT	CASTVWGAGELFF
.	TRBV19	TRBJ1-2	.	TGTGCCAGTAAATCCGGCGGTGACAGCAGATATGGCTACACCTTC	CASKSGGDSRYGYTF
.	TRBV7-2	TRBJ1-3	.	TGTGCCAGCAGCCTGGGAGTCTCTGGAAACACCATATATTTT	CASSLGVSGNTIYF
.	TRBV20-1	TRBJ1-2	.	TGCAGTGCTAGAGTTGGGCAGGTCCCCCTCTTC	CSARVGQVPLF
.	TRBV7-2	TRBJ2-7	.	TGTGCCAGCAGCATTAGCGGAACCTACGAGCAGTACTTC	CASSISGTYEQYF
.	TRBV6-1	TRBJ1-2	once	TGTGCCAGCAGTGAAGCGCTTCACGGGATAGGCTACACCTTC	CASSEALHGIGYTF
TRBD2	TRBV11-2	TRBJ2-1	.	TGTGCCAGCAGCTTTCCACTAGCGGGACGTGCCCTAATCAATGAGCAGTTCTTC	CASSFPLAGRALINEQFF
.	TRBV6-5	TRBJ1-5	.	TGTGCCAGCAGTTCGGCGGCTAATCAGCCCCAGCATTTT	CASSSAANQPQHF
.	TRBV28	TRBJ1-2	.	TGTGCCAGCAGTACCTTTGGGGGGATTGGCTACACCTTC	CASSTFGGIGYTF
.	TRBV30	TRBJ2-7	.	TGTGCCTGGAGTTCCCCAACGGACTACTACGAGCAGTACTTC	CAWSSPTDYYEQYF
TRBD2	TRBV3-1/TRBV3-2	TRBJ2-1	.	TGTGCCAGCAGCCAATTCGGACTAGCGGGAGCGCCTGCTGAGCAGTTCTTC	CASSQFGLAGAPAEQFF
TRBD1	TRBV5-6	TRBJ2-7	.	TGTGCCAGCACCCGACAGGGGGGTTTCTACGAGCAGTACTTC	CASTRQGGFYEQYF
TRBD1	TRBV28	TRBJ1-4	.	TGTGCCAGCAGTTTAGACAGGGGGCGTGAAAAACTGTTTTTT	CASSLDRGREKLFF
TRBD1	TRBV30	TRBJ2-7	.	TGTGCCTGGAGTGGGACAGGAACCTCCTTATGGGAGCAGTACTTC	CAWSGTGTSLWEQYF
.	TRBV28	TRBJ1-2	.	TGTGCCAGCAGTCCCGGGGGAGAGCGGGGTTATGGCTACACCTTC	CASSPGGERGYGYTF
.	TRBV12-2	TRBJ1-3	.	TGTGCAAGTCGCTTAGAACAGGGGATAAGAAACACCATATATTTT	CASRLEQGIRNTIYF
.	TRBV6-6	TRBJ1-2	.	TGTGCCAGCAGATTACAGGGTGCCTATGGCTACACCTTC	CASRLQGAYGYTF
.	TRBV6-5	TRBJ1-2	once	TGTGCCAGCAGTTACGCCGACAGCGCGTCCGGCTACACCTTC	CASSYADSASGYTF
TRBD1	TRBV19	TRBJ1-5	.	TGTGCCAGTAGAATACAGGGGGGACAGCCCCAGCATTTT	CASRIQGGQPQHF
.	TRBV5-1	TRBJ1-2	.	TGCGCCAGCAGCACACAGGACCCGGTCTATGGCTACACCTTC	CASSTQDPVYGYTF
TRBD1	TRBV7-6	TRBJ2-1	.	TGTGCCAGCAGCACCGAAACAGGGGTCGATGAGCAGTTCTTC	CASSTETGVDEQFF
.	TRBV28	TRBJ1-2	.	TGTGCCAGCAGTTTAACAGAGGGCGTCGATGGCTACACCTTC	CASSLTEGVDGYTF
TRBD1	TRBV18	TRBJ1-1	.	TGTGCCAGCTCACCACCTACCGGGACAGTAAACACTGAAGCTTTCTTT	CASSPPTGTVNTEAFF
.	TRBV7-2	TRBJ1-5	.	TGTGCCAGCAGCTTGGGGGGAGGGAATCAGCCCCAGCATTTT	CASSLGGGNQPQHF
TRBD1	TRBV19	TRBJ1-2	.	TGTGCCAGTAGTCGACAGGGAGAGAGTGGCTACACCTTC	CASSRQGESGYTF
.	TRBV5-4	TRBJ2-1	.	TGTGCCAGTAGGGACTCCCTCTACAATGAGCAGTTCTTC	CASRDSLYNEQFF
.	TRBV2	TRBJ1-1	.	TGTGCCAGCTCTTCGATAGAAATGAACACTGAAGCTTTCTTT	CASSSIEMNTEAFF
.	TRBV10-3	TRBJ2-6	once	TGTGCCATCAGTGAAAACTCCAGGGTATCCAGCTCTGGGGCCAACGTCCTGACTTTC	CAISENSRVSSSGANVLTF
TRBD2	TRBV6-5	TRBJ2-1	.	TGTGCCAGCAGTTCCGGGACTAGCATTCAAGGGAATGAGCAGTTCTTC	CASSSGTSIQGNEQFF
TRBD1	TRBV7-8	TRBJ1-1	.	TGTGCCAGCAGCTTAGCGGACAGGGGAGGCACTGAAGCTTTCTTT	CASSLADRGGTEAFF
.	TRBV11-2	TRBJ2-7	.	TGTGCCAGCAGCTTATGGCAGGGTGGGTTTTGGGAGCAGTACTTC	CASSLWQGGFWEQYF
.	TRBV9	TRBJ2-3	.	TGTGCCAGCAGCGTGGGGACAACTAGCACAGATACGCAGTATTTT	CASSVGTTSTDTQYF
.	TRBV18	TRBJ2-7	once	TGTGCCAGCTCACCGCCCTTCGAGGGGGGGCGGGAGCAGTACTTC	CASSPPFEGGREQYF
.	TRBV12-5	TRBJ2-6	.	TGTGCTAGTCAGGGGAACTCTGGGGCCAACGTCCTGACTTTC	CASQGNSGANVLTF
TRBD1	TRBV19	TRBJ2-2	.	TGTGCCAGTACCCGACAGGGTAACACCGGGGAGCTGTTTTTT	CASTRQGNTGELFF
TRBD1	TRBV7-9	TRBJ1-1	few	TGTGCCAGCAGCTTGGGACAGTTGAACACTGAAGCTTTCTTT	CASSLGQLNTEAFF
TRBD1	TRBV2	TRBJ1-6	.	TGTGCCAGCAGGCCGGGACAGGGGGGTTCACCCCTCCACTTT	CASRPGQGGSPLHF
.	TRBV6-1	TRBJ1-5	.	TGTGCCAGCAGTGAAGGGACACATCAGCCCCAGCATTTT	CASSEGTHQPQHF
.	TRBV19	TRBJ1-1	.	TGTGCCAGTAGTATTACCGGGAGAAGTACTGAAGCTTTCTTT	CASSITGRSTEAFF
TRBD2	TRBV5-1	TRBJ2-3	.	TGCGCCAGCAGCCCTAATCGCTGGACTAGCGCCAGCACAGATACGCAGTATTTT	CASSPNRWTSASTDTQYF
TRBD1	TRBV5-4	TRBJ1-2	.	TGTGCCAGCAGCCACAAGCCGGGACAGGGGAACTATGGCTACACCTTC	CASSHKPGQGNYGYTF
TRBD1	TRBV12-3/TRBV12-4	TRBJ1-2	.	TGTGCCAGCAGCCCGGGACAGCTTTATGGCTACACCTTC	CASSPGQLYGYTF
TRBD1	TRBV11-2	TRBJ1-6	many	TGTGCCAGCAGTAATCAGGGGGCATCCTATAATTCACCCCTCCACTTT	CASSNQGASYNSPLHF
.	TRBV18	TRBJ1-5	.	TGTGCCAGCTCACCCGACGGACAGATAAATCAGCCCCAGCATTTT	CASSPDGQINQPQHF